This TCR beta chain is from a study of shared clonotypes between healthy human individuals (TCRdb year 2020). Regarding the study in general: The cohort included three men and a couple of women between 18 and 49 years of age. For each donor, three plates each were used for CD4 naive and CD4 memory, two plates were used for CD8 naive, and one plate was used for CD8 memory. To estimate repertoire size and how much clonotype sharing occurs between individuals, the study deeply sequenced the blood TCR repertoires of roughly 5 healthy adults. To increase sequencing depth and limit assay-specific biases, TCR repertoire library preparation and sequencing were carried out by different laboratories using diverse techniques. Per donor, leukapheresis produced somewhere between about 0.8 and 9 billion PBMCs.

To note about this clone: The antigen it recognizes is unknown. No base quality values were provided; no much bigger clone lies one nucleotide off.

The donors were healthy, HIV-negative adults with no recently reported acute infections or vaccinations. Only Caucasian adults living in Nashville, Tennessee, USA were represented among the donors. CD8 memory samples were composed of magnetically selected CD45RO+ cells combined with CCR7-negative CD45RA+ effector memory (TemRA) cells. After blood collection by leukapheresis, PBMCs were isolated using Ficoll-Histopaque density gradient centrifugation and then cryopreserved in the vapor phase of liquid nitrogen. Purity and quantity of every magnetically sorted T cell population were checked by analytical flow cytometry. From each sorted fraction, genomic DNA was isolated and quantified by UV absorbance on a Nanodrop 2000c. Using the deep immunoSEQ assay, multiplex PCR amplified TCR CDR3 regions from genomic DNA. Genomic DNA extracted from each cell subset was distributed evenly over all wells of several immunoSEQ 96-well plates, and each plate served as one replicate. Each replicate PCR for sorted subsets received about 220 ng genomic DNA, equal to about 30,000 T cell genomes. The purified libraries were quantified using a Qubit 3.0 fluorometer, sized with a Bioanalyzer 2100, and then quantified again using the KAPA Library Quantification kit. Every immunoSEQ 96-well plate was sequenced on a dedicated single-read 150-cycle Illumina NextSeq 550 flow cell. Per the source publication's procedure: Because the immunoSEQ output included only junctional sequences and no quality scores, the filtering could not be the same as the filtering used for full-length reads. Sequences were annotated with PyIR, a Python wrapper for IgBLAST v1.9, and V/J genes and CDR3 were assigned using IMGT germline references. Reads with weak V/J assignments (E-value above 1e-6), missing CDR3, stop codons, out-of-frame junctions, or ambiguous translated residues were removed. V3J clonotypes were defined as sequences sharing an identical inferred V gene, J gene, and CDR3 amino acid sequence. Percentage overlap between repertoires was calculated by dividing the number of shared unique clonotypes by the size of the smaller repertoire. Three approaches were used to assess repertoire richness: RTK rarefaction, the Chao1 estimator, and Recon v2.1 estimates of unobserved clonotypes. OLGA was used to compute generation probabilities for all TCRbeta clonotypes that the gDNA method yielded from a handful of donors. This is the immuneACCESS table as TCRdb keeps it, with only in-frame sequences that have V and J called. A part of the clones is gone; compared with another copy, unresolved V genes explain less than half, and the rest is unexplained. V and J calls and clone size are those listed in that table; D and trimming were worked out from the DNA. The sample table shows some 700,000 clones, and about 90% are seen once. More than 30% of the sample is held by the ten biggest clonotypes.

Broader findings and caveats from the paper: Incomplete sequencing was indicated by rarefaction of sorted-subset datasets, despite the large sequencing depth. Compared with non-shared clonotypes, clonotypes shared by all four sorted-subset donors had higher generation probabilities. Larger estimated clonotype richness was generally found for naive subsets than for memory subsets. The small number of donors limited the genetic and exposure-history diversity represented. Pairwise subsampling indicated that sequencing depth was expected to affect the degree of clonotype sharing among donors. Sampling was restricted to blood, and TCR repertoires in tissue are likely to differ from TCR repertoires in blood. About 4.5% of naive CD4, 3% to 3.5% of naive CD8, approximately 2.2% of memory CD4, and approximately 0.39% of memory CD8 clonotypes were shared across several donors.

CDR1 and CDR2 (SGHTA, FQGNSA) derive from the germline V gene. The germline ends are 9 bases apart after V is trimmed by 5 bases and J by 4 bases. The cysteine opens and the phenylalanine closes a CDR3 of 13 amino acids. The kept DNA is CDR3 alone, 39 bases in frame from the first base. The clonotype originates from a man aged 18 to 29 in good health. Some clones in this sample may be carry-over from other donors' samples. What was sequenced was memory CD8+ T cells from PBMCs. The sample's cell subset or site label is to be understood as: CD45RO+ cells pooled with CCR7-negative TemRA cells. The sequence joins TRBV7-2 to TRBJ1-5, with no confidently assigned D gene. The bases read TGTGCCAGCAGCCCTCTTCGGAATCAGCCCCAGCATTTT. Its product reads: CASSPLRNQPQHF.